This T cell receptor (beta chain) stems from a study of blood T cells in healthy people across ages. About the study: Per two T cells, about one barcoded beta molecule was captured through template switching.

With a J-beta primer mix and a sample-barcoded 5' primer, a second PCR ran roughly 6 to 12 cycles. Each cDNA molecule was tagged by a template-switch adaptor that had 12 random nucleotides. One entry per CDR3 protein, called by TCRdb with MiXCR from the 5' RACE reads. The sample lists about 700,000 distinct CDR3 sequences; approximately 30% were seen once. This clonotype showed up many times. Its antigen is unknown. Findings and limits, study-wide: Roughly linearly, TCR beta diversity per million T cells fell as age increased.

The source of this sequence is a woman at least 80 years old in good health. The sequenced sample consisted of blood.

This CDR3 is CASKAGGSETQYF. The CDR3 region has the DNA TGTGCCAGCAAGGCGGGGGGATCAGAGACCCAGTACTTC. The J gene is TRBJ2-5, the V gene TRBV2; 8 nucleotides line up with TRBD2. V was clipped by 7 bases and J by 4 bases; unmatched bases: 5. This CDR3 has 13 residues. Germline V CDR1 and CDR2: SNHLY, FYNNEI.